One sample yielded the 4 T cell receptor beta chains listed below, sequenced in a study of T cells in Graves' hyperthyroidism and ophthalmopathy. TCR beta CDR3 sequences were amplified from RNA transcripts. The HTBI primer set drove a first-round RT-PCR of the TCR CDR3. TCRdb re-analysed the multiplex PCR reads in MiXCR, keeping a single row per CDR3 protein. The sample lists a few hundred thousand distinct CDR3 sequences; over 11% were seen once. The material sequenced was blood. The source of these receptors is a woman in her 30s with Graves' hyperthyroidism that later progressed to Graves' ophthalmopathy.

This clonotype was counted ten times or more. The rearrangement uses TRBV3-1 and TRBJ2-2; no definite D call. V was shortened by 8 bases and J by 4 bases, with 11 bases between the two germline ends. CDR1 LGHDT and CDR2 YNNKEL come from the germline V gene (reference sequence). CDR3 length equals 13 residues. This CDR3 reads CASYEPLTGELFF. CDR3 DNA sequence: TGTGCCAGCTATGAGCCTCTCACCGGGGAGCTGTTTTTT.

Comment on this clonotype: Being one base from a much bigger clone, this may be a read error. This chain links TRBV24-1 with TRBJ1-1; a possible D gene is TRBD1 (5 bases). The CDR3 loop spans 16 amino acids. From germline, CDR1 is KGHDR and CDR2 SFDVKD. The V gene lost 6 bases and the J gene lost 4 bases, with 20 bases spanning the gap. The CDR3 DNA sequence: TGTGCCACCAGTTCGGGTGGCACTCCCAGGGTCACTGAAGCTTTCTTT. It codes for CATSSGGTPRVTEAFF.

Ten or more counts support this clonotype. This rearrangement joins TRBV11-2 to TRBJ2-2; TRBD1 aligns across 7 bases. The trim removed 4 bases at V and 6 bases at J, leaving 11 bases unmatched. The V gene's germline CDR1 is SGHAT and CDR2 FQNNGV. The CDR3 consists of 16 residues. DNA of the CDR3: TGTGCCAGCAGCTACTACAGGGGTTCGATGGCCGGGGAGCTGTTTTTT. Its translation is CASSYYRGSMAGELFF.

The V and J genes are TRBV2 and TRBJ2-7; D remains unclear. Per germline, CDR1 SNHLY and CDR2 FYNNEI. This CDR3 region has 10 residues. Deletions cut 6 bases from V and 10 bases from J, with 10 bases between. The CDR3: CASRSGEQYF. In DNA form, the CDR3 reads TGTGCCAGCAGAAGTGGGGAACAGTACTTC.